The next 14 T cell receptor beta chains were all read from a single sample in a study of shared clonotypes between healthy human individuals. Libraries were prepared by immunoSEQ multiplex PCR; TCRdb keeps only in-frame clonotypes and omits some of them. The table includes under 200,000 clones, approximately 95% detected once. The specimen was naive CD4+ T cells sorted from blood. The subset is: CD45RA+ positively selected. Receptor source: a woman in her twenties or thirties in good health.

This chain uses TRBV28 with TRBJ1-1, with a possible D match to TRBD1 (5 bases). Trimming stripped 4 bases from V and 6 bases from J, with 9 bases between. Germline V gives CDR1 MDHEN, CDR2 SYDVKM. The CDR3 is 12 amino acids. CDR3 sequence (DNA): TGTGCCAGCAGTTATAGGGGTCCTGAAGCTTTCTTT. Translation: CASSYRGPEAFF. The variable domain in full, completed from reference TRBV28 and TRBJ1-1, reads DVKVTQSSRYLVKRTGEKVFLECVQDMDHENMFWYRQDPGLGLRLIYFSYDVKMKEKGDIPEGYSVSREKKERFSLILESASTNQTSMYLCASSYRGPEAFFGQGTRLTVV.

The rearrangement uses TRBV27 and TRBJ1-5; TRBD1 agrees at 9 bases. J was trimmed by 1 base and V by 6 bases; bases with no gene match: 4. The CDR3 consists of 15 residues. CDR1 and CDR2 from the germline V gene are MNHEY and SMNVEV (reference sequence). CDR3 amino acids: CASSTGTGSNQPQHF. The CDR3 bases are TGTGCCAGCAGCACCGGGACAGGGAGCAATCAGCCCCAGCATTTT.

The chain has TRBV5-1 and TRBJ1-5, with no clear D. The germline V gene has CDR1 SGHRS and CDR2 YFSETQ. The CDR3 totals 14 residues. V was trimmed by 0 bases and J by 7 bases, leaving 11 bases between them. CDR3 DNA: TGCGCCAGCAGCTTGGAGGGATCTCACCAGCCCCAGCATTTT. This sequence encodes CASSLEGSHQPQHF. Full variable domain (remainder filled in from reference TRBV5-1 and TRBJ1-5): KAGVTQTPRYLIKTRGQQVTLSCSPISGHRSVSWYQQTPGQGLQFLFEYFSETQRNKGNFPGRFSGRQFSNSRSEMNVSTLELGDSALYLCASSLEGSHQPQHFGDGTRLSIL.

This chain uses TRBV6-5 with TRBJ2-5, with 10 nucleotides matching TRBD2. This CDR3 spans 15 amino acids. J gave up 5 bases and V 8 bases, and 11 bases lay outside the gene matches. Germline CDR1 is MNHEY and CDR2 is SVGAGI. The CDR3 region is CASQWASGSRETQYF. CDR3 coding DNA: TGTGCCAGCCAATGGGCTAGCGGGAGTCGCGAGACCCAGTACTTC.

V usage is TRBV18 and J usage is TRBJ2-2; perhaps TRBD2 as D (5 bases). The V end was cut by 2 bases, the J end by 4 bases, with 11 bases between. The CDR3 runs to 15 residues. CDR1 and CDR2 from the germline V gene are KGHSH and LQKENI. CDR3 loop: CASSPGETITGELFF. Written as DNA, the CDR3 is TGTGCCAGCTCACCAGGGGAGACAATCACCGGGGAGCTGTTTTTT.

V gene TRBV28 combines with J gene TRBJ2-7, with 10 bases that match TRBD1. The CDR3 runs 16 residues. Germline V gene lookup returns CDR1 MDHEN and CDR2 SYDVKM. Trimming cost V 3 bases and J 3 bases; bases outside gene matches: 8. DNA for the CDR3: TGTGCCAGCAGTTTGGGCGGACAGGGGGGATTCTACGAGCAGTACTTC. This sequence encodes CASSLGGQGGFYEQYF.

V and J are TRBV28 and TRBJ2-3; TRBD1 matches at 7 bases. Germline trimming cut 3 bases from V and 0 bases from J; bases unmatched to any gene: 6. CDR3 length equals 16 residues. Germline V gives CDR1 MDHEN, CDR2 SYDVKM. CDR3 nucleotides: TGTGCCAGCAGTTTCCCCGACAGGGCCAGCACAGATACGCAGTATTTT. Its translation: CASSFPDRASTDTQYF. Full variable domain (missing parts from reference TRBV28 and TRBJ2-3): DVKVTQSSRYLVKRTGEKVFLECVQDMDHENMFWYRQDPGLGLRLIYFSYDVKMKEKGDIPEGYSVSREKKERFSLILESASTNQTSMYLCASSFPDRASTDTQYFGPGTRLTVL.

V and J are TRBV7-9 and TRBJ2-2; 10 bases line up with TRBD1. CDR1 and CDR2 from the germline V gene are SEHNR and FQNEAQ (reference sequence). CDR3 length: 17 residues. The junction had 6 bases not matched to a gene; V was cut back by 5 bases and J by 0 bases. CDR3 DNA: TGTGCCAGCAGCGAAAGACAGGGGGCAGCGAACACCGGGGAGCTGTTTTTT. Translating gives CASSERQGAANTGELFF.

The gene calls are TRBV5-5 and TRBJ2-7; 11 nucleotides align to TRBD2. V trimming: 2 bases; J trimming: 3 bases; junction bases outside the gene matches: 4. The CDR3 has 15 residues. Germline V gene sequence: CDR1 SGHKS, CDR2 YYEKEE (reference sequence). The CDR3 DNA is TGTGCCAGCAGCTTATGGCTAGCGGGAGGCTACGAGCAGTACTTC. Translation gives CASSLWLAGGYEQYF.

This clone was detected a few times. The rearrangement links TRBV28 to TRBJ2-7; 9 bases fit TRBD2. V dropped 2 bases and J dropped 7; count of bases not matched to a gene: 6. In germline, CDR1 is MDHEN, CDR2 SYDVKM. This CDR3 comprises 14 residues. CDR3 in DNA: TGTGCCAGCAGTTTAGGGACTAGCCACAGGGAGCAGTACTTC. This translates into CASSLGTSHREQYF.

The chain joins TRBV5-1 to TRBJ2-5; D may be TRBD1 (6 bases). CDR1 and CDR2 (germline): SGHRS, YFSETQ. Trimming took 4 bases from V and 0 from J, leaving 7 bases between them. This CDR3 comprises 13 residues. The chain's CDR3 is CASSRTDQETQYF. The CDR3 bases are TGCGCCAGCAGCCGGACAGACCAAGAGACCCAGTACTTC.

Comment on this clone: The same CDR3 can be traced to other DNA sequences in this sample. This CDR3 reads CASSIQGGQPQHF. The CDR3 DNA is TGTGCCAGTAGTATACAGGGCGGCCAGCCCCAGCATTTT. The rearrangement links TRBV19 to TRBJ1-5; weak D call: TRBD1 (5 bases). Trimming pared 2 bases from V and 7 bases from J, leaving 9 bases between. The CDR3 runs to 13 residues. Germline CDR1 LNHDA, CDR2 SQIVND (reference sequence).

The chain uses TRBV28 and TRBJ2-7; D possibly uses TRBD1 or TRBD2 (5 bases each). The V and J ends lost 1 base and 5 bases respectively, with 18 bases between them. From germline, CDR1 is MDHEN and CDR2 SYDVKM. The CDR3 loop spans 16 amino acids. The CDR3 DNA reads as TGTGCCAGCAGTTTATATGCCCCTTGGGGGAGCCACGAGCAGTACTTC. It specifies CASSLYAPWGSHEQYF.

On this clone itself: The same CDR3 is also encoded by other DNA sequences in this sample. The rearrangement joins TRBV28 to TRBJ2-7; TRBD1 matches 9 bases. The CDR3 covers 15 residues. Germline V gene data show CDR1 as MDHEN and CDR2 as SYDVKM. With 4 bases clipped from V and 2 bases from J, the junction kept 6 bases outside the gene matches. DNA of the CDR3: TGTGCCAGCAGTTCCGCCGGGACAGGGACCTACGAGCAGTACTTC. This encodes CASSSAGTGTYEQYF.